This TCR beta chain was recovered during a study of blood T cell repertoires in COVID-19. Study as a whole: The samples span acute and convalescent COVID-19 from the United States, Italy and Spain. T cells, B-cell-depleted T cells, or PBMCs supplied cDNA or gDNA.

Germline V lookup: CDR1 SGHTA, CDR2 FQGTGA. The CDR3 is 14 amino acids. V dropped 7 bases and J dropped 5; count of bases not matched to a gene: 7. Authors' analysis steps: From reference gene primer amplification, estimates of nucleated cell counts were derived. TCRdb keeps only in-frame clones here, not all; method: immunoSEQ multiplex PCR. That table gives V, J and clone size, and the DNA gave D and trimming. The sample includes 250,000 to 350,000 clones, about 88% seen only once; the top ten take roughly an eighth. The source material was peripheral blood. This sequence joins TRBV7-3 and TRBJ2-2; 7 nucleotides match TRBD1. The receptor was derived from a woman aged 55-70 years with acute or convalescent COVID-19. In DNA, the CDR3 is TGTGCCAGCACCTCCGACAGGGCTACCGGGGAGCTGTTTTTT. This codes for CASTSDRATGELFF.